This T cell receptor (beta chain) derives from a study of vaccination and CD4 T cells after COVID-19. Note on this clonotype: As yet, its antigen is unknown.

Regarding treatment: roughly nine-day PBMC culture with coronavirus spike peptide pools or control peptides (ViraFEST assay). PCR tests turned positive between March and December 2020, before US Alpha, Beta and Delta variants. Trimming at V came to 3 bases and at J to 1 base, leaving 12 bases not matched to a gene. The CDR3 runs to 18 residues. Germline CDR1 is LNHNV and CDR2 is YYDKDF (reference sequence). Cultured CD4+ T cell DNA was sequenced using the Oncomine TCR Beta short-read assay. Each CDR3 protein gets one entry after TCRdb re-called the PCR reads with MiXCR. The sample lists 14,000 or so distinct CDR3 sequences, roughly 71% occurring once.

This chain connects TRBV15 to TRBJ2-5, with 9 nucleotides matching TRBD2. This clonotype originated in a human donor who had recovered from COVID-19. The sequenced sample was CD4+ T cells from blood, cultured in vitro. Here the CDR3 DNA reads TGTGCCACCAGCAGGGGGAAACTAGCGGGCTCTAGCCAAGAGACCCAGTACTTC. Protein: CATSRGKLAGSSQETQYF.